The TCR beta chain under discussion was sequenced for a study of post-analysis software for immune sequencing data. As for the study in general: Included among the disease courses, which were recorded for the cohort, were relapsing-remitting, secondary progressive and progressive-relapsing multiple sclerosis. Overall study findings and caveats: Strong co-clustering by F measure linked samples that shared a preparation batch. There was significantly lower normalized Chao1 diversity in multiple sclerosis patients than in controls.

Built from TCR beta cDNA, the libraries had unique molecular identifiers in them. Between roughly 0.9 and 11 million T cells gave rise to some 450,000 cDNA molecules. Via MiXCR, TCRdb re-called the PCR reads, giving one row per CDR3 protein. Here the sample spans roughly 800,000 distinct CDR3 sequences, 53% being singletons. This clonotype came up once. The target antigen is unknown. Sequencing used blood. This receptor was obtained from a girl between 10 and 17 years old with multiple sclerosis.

Written as DNA, the CDR3 is TGCGCCAGCAGCTTGATCTCCGGGTATCCTGAAGCTTTCTTT. Translating it yields CASSLISGYPEAFF. The V and J genes are TRBV5-1 and TRBJ1-1; D ambiguous. Per the germline V gene, CDR1 is SGHRS and CDR2 is YFSETQ. The CDR3 runs 14 residues. V lost 1 base and J lost 6, with 13 bases in between.